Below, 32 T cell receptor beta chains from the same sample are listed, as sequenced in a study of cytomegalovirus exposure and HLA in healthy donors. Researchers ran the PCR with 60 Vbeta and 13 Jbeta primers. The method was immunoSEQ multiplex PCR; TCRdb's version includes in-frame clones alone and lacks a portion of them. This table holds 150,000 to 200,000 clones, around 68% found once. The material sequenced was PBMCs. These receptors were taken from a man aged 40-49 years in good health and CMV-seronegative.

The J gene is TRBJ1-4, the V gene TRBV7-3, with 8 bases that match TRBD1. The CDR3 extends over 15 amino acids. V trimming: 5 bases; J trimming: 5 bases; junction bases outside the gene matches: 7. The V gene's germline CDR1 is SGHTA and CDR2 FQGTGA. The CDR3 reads CASSKTGGVNEKLFF. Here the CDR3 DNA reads TGTGCCAGCAGCAAAACAGGGGGAGTGAATGAAAAACTGTTTTTT.

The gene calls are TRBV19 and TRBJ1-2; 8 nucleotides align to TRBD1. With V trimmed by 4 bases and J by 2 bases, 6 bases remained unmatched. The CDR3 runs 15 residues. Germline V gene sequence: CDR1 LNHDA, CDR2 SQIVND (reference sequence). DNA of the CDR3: TGTGCCAGTAGTAGGACAGGGCATATGAACTATGGCTACACCTTC. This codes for CASSRTGHMNYGYTF.

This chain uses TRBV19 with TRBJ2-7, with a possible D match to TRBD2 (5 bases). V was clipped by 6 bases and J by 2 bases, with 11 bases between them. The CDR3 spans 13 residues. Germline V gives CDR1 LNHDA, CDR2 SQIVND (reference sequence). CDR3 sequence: CASRARGTYEQYF. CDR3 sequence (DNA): TGTGCCAGTAGGGCACGGGGAACCTACGAGCAGTACTTC.

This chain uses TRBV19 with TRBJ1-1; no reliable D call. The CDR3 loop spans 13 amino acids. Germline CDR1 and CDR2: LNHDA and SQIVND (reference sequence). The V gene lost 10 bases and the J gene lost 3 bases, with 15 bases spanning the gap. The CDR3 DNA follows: TGTGCCACACGGACGGGAAGAGACACTGAAGCTTTCTTT. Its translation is CATRTGRDTEAFF.

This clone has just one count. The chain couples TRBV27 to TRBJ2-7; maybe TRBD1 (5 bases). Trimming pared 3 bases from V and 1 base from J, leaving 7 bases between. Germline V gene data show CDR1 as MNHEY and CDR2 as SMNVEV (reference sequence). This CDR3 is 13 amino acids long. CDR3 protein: CASSFDSSYEQYF. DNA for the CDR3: TGTGCCAGCAGTTTTGACAGTTCCTACGAGCAGTACTTC.

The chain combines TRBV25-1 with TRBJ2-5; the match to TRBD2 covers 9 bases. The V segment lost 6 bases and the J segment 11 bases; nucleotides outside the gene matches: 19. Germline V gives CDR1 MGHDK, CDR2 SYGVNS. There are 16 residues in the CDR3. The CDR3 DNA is TGTGCCAGCAGCTCCGCCCAGGTAGCGGGAGTGGGGGAGCAGTACTTC. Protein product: CASSSAQVAGVGEQYF.

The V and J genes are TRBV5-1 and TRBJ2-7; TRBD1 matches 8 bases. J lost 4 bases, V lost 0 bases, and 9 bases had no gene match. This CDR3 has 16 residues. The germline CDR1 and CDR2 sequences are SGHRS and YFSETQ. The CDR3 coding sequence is TGCGCCAGCAGCTTGGCCCTGACAGGGGACCTATACGAGCAGTACTTC. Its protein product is CASSLALTGDLYEQYF.

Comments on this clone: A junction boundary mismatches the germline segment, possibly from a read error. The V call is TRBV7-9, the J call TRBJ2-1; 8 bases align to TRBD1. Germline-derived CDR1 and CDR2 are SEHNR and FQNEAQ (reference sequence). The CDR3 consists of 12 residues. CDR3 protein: CSSSRTGIEQFF. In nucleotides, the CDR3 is TGTTCCAGCAGCAGGACAGGGATTGAGCAGTTCTTC.

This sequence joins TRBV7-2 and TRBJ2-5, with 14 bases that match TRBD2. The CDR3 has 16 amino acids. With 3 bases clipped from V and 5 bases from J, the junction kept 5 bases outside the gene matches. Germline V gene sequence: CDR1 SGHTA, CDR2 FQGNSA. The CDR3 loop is CASSLGLAGARETQYF. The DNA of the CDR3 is TGTGCCAGCAGCTTGGGACTAGCGGGGGCCAGGGAGACCCAGTACTTC.

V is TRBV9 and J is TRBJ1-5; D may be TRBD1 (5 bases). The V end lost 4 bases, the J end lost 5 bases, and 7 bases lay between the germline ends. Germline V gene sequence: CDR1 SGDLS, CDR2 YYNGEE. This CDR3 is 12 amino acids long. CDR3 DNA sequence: TGTGCCAGCAGCTCAGGGCATCAGCCCCAGCATTTT. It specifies CASSSGHQPQHF.

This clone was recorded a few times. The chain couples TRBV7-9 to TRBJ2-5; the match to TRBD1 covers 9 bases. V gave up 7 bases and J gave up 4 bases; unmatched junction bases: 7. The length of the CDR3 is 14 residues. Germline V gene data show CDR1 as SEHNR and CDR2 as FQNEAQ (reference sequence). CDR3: CASIPLQGAETQYF. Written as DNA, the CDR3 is TGTGCCAGCATCCCCTTACAGGGGGCAGAGACCCAGTACTTC. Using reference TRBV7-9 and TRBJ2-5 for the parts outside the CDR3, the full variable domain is DTGVSQNPRHKITKRGQNVTFRCDPISEHNRLYWYRQTLGQGPEFLTYFQNEAQLEKSRLLSDRFSAERPKGSFSTLEIQRTEQGDSAMYLCASIPLQGAETQYFGPGTRLLVL.

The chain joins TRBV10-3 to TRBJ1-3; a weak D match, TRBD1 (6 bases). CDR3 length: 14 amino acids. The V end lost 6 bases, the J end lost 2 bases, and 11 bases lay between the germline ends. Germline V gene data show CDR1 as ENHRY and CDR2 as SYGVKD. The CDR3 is CAISSGQTGNTIYF. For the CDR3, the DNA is TGTGCCATCAGCTCAGGACAGACTGGAAACACCATATATTTT.

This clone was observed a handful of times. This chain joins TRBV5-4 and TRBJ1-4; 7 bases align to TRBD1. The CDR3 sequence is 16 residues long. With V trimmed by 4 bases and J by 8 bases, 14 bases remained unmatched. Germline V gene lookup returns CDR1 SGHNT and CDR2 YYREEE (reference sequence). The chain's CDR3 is CASSLYLTGTGEKLFF. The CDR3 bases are TGTGCCAGCAGCCTGTACCTGACAGGGACGGGGGAAAAACTGTTTTTT.

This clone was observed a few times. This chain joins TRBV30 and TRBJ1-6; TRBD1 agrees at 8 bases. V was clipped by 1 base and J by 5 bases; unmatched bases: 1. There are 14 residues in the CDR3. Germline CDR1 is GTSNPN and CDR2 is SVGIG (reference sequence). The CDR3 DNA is TGTGCCTGGAGTGGGGGACAGGATAATTCACCCCTCCACTTT. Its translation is CAWSGGQDNSPLHF.

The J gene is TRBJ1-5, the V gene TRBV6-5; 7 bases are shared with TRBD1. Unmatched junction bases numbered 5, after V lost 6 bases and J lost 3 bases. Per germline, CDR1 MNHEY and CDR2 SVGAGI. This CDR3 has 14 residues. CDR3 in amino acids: CASSKDRFNQPQHF. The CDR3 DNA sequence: TGTGCCAGCAGCAAGGACAGGTTCAATCAGCCCCAGCATTTT.

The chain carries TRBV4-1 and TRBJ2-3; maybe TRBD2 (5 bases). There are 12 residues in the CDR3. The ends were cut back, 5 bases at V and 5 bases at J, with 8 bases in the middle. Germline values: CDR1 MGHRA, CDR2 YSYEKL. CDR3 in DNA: TGCGCCAGCAGCACTCGGGGAGATACGCAGTATTTT. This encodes CASSTRGDTQYF.

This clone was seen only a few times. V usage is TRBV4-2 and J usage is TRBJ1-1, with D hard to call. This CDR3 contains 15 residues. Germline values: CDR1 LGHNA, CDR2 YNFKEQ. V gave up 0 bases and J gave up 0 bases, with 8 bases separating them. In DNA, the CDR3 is TGTGCCAGCAGCCAAGATCCCCTTCTGAACACTGAAGCTTTCTTT. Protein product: CASSQDPLLNTEAFF.

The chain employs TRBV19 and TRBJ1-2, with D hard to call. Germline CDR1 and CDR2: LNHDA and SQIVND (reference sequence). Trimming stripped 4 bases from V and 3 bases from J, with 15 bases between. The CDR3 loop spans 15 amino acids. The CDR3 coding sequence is TGTGCCAGTAGTACCGGAAATCCCGGGGACTATGGCTACACCTTC. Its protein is CASSTGNPGDYGYTF. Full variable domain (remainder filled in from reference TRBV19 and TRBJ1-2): DGGITQSPKYLFRKEGQNVTLSCEQNLNHDAMYWYRQDPGQGLRLIYYSQIVNDFQKGDIAEGYSVSREKKESFPLTVTSAQKNPTAFYLCASSTGNPGDYGYTFGSGTRLTVV.

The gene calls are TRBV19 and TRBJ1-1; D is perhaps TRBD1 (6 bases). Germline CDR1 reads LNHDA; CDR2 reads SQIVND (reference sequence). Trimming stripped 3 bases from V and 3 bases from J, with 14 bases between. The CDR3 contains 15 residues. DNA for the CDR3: TGTGCCAGTAGTATTTCGGGACAACCTTACACTGAAGCTTTCTTT. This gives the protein CASSISGQPYTEAFF.

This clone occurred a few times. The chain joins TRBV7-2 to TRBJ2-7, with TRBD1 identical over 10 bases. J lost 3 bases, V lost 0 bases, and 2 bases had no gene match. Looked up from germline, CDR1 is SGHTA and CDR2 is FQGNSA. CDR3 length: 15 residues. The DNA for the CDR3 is TGTGCCAGCAGCTTAGCAGGGACAGGGGTCTACGAGCAGTACTTC. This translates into CASSLAGTGVYEQYF. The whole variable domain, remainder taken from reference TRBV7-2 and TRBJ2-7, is GAGVSQSPSNKVTEKGKDVELRCDPISGHTALYWYRQSLGQGLEFLIYFQGNSAPDKSGLPSDRFSAERTGGSVSTLTIQRTQQEDSAVYLCASSLAGTGVYEQYFGPGTRLTVT.

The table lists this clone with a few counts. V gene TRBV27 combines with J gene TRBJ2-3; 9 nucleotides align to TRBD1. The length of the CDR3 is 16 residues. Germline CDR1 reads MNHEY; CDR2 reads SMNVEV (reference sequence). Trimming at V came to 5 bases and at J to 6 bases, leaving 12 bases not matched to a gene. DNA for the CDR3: TGTGCCAGCAGTCTATTGGGGACAGGGATCTGGGATACGCAGTATTTT. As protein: CASSLLGTGIWDTQYF.

The DNA of the CDR3 is TGTGCCAGCAGCGTCGGGACAGGGGGTTGGGAAGAGACCCAGTACTTC. It yields the protein CASSVGTGGWEETQYF. The chain links TRBV9 to TRBJ2-5; 11 bases are a match to TRBD1. J was trimmed by 3 bases and V by 2 bases; bases with no gene match: 6. CDR1 is SGDLS, CDR2 YYNGEE, per germline. This CDR3 is built from 16 residues.

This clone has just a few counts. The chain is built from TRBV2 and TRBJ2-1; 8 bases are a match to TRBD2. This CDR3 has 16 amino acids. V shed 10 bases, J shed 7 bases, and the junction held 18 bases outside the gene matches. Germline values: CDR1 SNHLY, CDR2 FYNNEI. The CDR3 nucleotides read TGTGCCACCTGGGGGTGGCGGGAGGCTTTGAGGAATGAGCAGTTCTTC. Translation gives CATWGWREALRNEQFF.

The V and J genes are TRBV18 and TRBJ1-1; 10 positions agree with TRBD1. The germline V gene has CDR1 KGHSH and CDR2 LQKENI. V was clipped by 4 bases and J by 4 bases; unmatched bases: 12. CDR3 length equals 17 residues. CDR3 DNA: TGTGCCAGCTCACTGGGACAGGGGCGGGGAGGGGGCACTGAAGCTTTCTTT. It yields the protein CASSLGQGRGGGTEAFF.

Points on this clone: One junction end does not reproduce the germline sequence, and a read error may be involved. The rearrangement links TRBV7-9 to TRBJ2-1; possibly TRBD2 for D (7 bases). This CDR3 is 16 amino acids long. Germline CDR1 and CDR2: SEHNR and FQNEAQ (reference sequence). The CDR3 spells CSSSLNPSRGADEQFF. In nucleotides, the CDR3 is TGTTCCAGCAGCCTAAACCCTTCACGGGGGGCCGACGAGCAGTTCTTC.

This CDR3 reads CASSVGGPTGVNTIYF. Here the CDR3 DNA reads TGTGCCAGCAGTGTGGGCGGCCCAACAGGCGTAAACACCATATATTTT. The chain recombines TRBV6-1 with TRBJ1-3, with D perhaps TRBD1 (5 bases). Germline CDR1 and CDR2: MNHNS and SASEGT. This CDR3 region has 16 residues. The V gene lost 4 bases and the J gene lost 6 bases, with 19 bases spanning the gap.

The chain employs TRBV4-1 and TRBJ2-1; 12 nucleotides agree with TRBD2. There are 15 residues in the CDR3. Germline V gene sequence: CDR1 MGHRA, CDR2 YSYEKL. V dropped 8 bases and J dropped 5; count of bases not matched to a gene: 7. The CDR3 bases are TGCGCCAGCCGACTAGCGGGAGAGGCAGACAATGAGCAGTTCTTC. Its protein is CASRLAGEADNEQFF.

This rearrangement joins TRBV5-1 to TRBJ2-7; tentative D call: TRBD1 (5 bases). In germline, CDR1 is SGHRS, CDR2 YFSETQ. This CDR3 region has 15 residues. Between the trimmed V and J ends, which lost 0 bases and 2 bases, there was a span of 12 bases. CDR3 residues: CASSLGQGFPYEQYF. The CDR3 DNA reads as TGCGCCAGCAGCTTGGGGCAGGGCTTCCCCTACGAGCAGTACTTC.

The CDR3 protein is CASSWGWGRLGYTF. CDR3 coding DNA: TGCGCCAGCAGCTGGGGATGGGGGCGACTTGGCTACACCTTC. This chain uses TRBV5-1 with TRBJ1-2; D might be TRBD1 (6 bases). The CDR3 is 14 residues long. Trimming removed 3 bases from V and 7 bases from J, with 16 bases in between. Germline V lookup: CDR1 SGHRS, CDR2 YFSETQ.

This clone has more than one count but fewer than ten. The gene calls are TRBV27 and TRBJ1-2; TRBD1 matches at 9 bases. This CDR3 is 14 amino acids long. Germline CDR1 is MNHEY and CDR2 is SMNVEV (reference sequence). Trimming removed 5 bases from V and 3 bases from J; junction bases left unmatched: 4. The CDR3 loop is CASSLRDRDYGYTF. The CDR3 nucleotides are TGTGCCAGCAGTCTCCGGGACAGGGACTATGGCTACACCTTC.

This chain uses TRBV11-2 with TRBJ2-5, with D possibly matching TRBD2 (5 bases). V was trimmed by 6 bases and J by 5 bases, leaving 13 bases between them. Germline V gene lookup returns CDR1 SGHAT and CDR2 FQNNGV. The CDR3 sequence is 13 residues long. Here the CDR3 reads CASRTGPGETQYF. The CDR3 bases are TGTGCCAGCAGAACGGGCCCGGGGGAGACCCAGTACTTC.

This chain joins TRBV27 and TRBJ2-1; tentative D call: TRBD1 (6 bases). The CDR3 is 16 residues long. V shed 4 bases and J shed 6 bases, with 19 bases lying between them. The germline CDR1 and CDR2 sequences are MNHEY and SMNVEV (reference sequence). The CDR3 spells CASSSDRTVMGNEQFF. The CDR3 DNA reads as TGTGCCAGCAGTTCTGACCGGACAGTGATGGGCAATGAGCAGTTCTTC.